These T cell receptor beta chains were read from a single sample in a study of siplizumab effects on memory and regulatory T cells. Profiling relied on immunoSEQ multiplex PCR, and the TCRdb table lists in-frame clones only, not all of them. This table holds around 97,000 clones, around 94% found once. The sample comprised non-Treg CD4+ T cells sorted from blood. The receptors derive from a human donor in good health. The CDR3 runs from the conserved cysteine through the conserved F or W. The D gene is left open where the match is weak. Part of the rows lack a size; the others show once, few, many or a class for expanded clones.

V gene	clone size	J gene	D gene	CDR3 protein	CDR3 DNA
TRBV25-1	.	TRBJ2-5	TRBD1	CASSVLGTAQETQYF	TGTGCCAGCAGTGTCCTCGGGACAGCCCAAGAGACCCAGTACTTC
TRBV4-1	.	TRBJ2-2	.	CASSQADPTGELFF	TGCGCCAGCAGCCAAGCGGACCCTACCGGGGAGCTGTTTTTT
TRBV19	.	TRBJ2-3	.	CASRMGTDTQYF	TGTGCCAGTAGGATGGGCACAGATACGCAGTATTTT
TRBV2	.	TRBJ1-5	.	CASSEQGGQPQHF	TGTGCCAGCAGTGAGCAGGGAGGTCAGCCCCAGCATTTT
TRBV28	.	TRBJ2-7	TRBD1	CASSRDRVSYEQYF	TGTGCCAGCAGTAGGGACAGGGTTTCCTACGAGCAGTACTTC
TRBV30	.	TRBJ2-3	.	CAWRTRGTDTQYF	TGTGCCTGGCGTACTAGGGGTACAGATACGCAGTATTTT
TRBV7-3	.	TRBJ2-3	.	CASSLTSTSTDTQYF	TGTGCCAGCAGCTTAACTTCAACTAGCACAGATACGCAGTATTTT
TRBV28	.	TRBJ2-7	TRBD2	CASSPLAQAGSYEQYF	TGTGCCAGCAGTCCACTAGCGCAAGCCGGCTCCTACGAGCAGTACTTC
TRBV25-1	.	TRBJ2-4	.	CASMNVNIQYF	TGTGCCAGCATGAATGTGAACATTCAGTACTTC
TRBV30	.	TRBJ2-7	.	CAWSVGGSSYEQYF	TGTGCCTGGAGTGTGGGCGGATCCTCCTACGAGCAGTACTTC
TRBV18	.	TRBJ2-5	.	CASSPLVVGETQYF	TGTGCCAGCTCACCGTTAGTAGTTGGAGAGACCCAGTACTTC
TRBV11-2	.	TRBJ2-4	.	CASRPQGKNIQYF	TGTGCCAGCCGGCCGCAGGGGAAAAACATTCAGTACTTC
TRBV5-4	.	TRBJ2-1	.	CASSRGGGSSYNEQFF	TGTGCCAGCAGTAGAGGAGGGGGCAGCTCCTACAATGAGCAGTTCTTC
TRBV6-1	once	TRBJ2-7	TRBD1	CATRYFGTGVYEQYF	TGTGCCACCCGGTACTTCGGGACAGGGGTGTACGAGCAGTACTTC
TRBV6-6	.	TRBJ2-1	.	CASRSSGSGSDEQFF	TGTGCCAGCAGGTCATCAGGGAGTGGGAGCGATGAGCAGTTCTTC
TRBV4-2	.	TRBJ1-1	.	CASSQERTVPEAFF	TGTGCCAGCAGCCAAGAACGCACAGTGCCTGAAGCTTTCTTT
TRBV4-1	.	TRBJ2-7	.	CASSRLDRYEQYF	TGCGCCAGCAGCCGACTAGACCGATACGAGCAGTACTTC
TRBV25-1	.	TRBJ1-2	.	CASSTRGWNYGYTF	TGTGCCAGCAGTACCAGGGGATGGAACTATGGCTACACCTTC
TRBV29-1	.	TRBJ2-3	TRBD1	CSVADRSVPQYF	TGCAGCGTAGCGGACAGGAGTGTTCCGCAGTATTTT
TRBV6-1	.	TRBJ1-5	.	CASSEAGQPQHF	TGTGCCAGCAGTGAAGCGGGGCAGCCCCAGCATTTT
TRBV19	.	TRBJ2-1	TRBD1	CASSISGTGSNSYNEQFF	TGTGCCAGTAGTATATCGGGGACAGGGAGTAACTCCTACAATGAGCAGTTCTTC
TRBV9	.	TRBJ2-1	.	CASSVWERGGEQFF	TGTGCCAGCAGCGTATGGGAGCGCGGGGGCGAGCAGTTCTTC
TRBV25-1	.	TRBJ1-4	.	CASSVGPYNEKLFF	TGTGCCAGCAGTGTCGGGCCGTATAATGAAAAACTGTTTTTT
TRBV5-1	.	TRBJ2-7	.	CASSLEGGIRYEQYF	TGCGCCAGCAGCTTGGAAGGAGGCATCCGTTACGAGCAGTACTTC
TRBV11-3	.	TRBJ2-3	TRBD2	CASSLRLAGGTSTDTQYF	TGTGCCAGCAGCTTAAGACTAGCGGGAGGAACAAGCACAGATACGCAGTATTTT
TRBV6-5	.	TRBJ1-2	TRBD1	CASRRDSAPYGYTF	TGTGCCAGCAGGCGGGACAGCGCGCCCTATGGCTACACCTTC
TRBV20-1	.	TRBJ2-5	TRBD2	CSAGLAETQYF	TGCAGTGCTGGACTAGCGGAGACCCAGTACTTC
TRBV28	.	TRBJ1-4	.	CASSRTLVPEKLFF	TGTGCCAGCAGTCGGACCTTGGTACCTGAAAAACTGTTTTTT
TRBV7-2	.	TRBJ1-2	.	CASTSPGTGTFYGYTF	TGTGCCAGCACTTCCCCTGGCACAGGAACCTTCTATGGCTACACCTTC
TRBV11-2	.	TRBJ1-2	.	CASSLSGWTGYTF	TGTGCCAGCAGCTTATCTGGGTGGACTGGCTACACCTTC
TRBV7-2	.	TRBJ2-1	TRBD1	CASSLGQGARNEQFF	TGTGCCAGCAGCTTGGGACAGGGGGCGCGGAATGAGCAGTTCTTC
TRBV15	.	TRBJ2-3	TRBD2	CATSRPSGTSTDTQYF	TGTGCCACCAGCAGACCTAGCGGGACTAGCACAGATACGCAGTATTTT
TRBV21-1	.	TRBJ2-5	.	CASSKEGAGEEETQYF	TGTGCCAGCAGCAAAGAAGGTGCCGGGGAGGAAGAGACCCAGTACTTC
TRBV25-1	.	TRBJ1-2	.	CASSEYTGRGYTF	TGTGCCAGCAGTGAATATACAGGGCGCGGCTACACCTTC
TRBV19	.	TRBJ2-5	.	CASRKAGGEAQYF	TGTGCCAGTAGAAAAGCGGGTGGGGAGGCCCAGTACTTC